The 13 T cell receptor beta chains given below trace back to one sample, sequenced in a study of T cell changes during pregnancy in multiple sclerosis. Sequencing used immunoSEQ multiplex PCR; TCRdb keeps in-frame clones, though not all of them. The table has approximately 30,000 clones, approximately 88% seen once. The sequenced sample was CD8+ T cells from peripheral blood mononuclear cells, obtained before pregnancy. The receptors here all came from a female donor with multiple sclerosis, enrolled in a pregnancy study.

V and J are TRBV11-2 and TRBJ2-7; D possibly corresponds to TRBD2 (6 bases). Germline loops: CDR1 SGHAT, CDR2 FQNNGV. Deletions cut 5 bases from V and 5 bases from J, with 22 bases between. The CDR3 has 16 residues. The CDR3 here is CASSPLGGADVHEQYF. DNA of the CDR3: TGTGCCAGCAGCCCGCTCGGCGGGGCAGATGTCCACGAGCAGTACTTC.

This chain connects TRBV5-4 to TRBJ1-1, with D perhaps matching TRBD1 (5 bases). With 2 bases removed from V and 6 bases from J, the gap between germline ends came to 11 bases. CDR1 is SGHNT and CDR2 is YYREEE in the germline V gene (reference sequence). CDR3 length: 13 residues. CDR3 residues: CASSFPPQAEAFF. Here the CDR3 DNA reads TGTGCCAGCAGCTTCCCCCCACAGGCTGAAGCTTTCTTT.

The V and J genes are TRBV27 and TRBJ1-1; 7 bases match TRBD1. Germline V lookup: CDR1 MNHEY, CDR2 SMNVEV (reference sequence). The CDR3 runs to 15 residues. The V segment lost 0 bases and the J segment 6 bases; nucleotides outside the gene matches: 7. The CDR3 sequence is CASSLSPTTGAEAFF. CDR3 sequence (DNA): TGTGCCAGCAGTTTATCGCCTACAACAGGGGCTGAAGCTTTCTTT.

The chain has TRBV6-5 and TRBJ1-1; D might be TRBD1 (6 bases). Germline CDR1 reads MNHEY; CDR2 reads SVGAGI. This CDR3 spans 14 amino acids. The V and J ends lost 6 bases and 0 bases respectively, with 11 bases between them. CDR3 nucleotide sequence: TGTGCCAGCAGCCGACAGGACATGAACACTGAAGCTTTCTTT. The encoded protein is CASSRQDMNTEAFF.

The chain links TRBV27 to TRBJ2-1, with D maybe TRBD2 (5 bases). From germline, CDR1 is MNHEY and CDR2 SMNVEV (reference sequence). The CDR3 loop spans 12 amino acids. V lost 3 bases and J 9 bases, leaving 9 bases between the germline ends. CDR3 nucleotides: TGTGCCAGCAGTTTGGACTGGGGTGAGCAGTTCTTC. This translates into CASSLDWGEQFF.

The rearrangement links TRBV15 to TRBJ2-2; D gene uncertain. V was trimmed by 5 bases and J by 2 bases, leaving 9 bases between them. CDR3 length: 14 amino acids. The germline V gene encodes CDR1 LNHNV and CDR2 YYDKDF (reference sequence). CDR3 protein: CATSDQVNTGELFF. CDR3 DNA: TGTGCCACCAGCGATCAGGTCAACACCGGGGAGCTGTTTTTT.

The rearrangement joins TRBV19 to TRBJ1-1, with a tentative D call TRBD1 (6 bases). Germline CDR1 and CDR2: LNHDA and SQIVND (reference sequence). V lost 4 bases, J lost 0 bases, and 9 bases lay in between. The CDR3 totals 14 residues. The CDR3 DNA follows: TGTGCCAGTAGTAAAGGGACACTGAACACTGAAGCTTTCTTT. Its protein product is CASSKGTLNTEAFF.

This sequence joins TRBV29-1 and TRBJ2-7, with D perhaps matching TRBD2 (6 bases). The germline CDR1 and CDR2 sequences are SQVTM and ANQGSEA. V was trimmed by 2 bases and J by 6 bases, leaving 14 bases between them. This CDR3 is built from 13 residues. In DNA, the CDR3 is TGCAGCGTTGAAAGCAGGGACTCCCTCGAGCAGTACTTC. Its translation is CSVESRDSLEQYF.

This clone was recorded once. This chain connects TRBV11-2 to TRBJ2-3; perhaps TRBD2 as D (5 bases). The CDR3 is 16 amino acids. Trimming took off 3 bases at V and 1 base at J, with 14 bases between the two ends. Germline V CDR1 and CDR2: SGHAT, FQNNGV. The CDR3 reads CASSFLLAGGTDTQYF. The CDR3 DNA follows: TGTGCCAGCAGCTTCCTATTGGCCGGGGGCACAGATACGCAGTATTTT.

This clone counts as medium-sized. The CDR3 protein is CASSPDLLAGGNTGELFF. CDR3 nucleotide sequence: TGTGCCAGCAGCCCAGACCTGCTAGCGGGGGGGAACACCGGGGAGCTGTTTTTT. The rearrangement joins TRBV9 to TRBJ2-2; 11 bases are shared with TRBD2. This CDR3 spans 18 amino acids. Germline CDR1 SGDLS, CDR2 YYNGEE. V dropped 4 bases and J dropped 1; count of bases not matched to a gene: 9. The whole variable domain, remainder taken from reference TRBV9 and TRBJ2-2, is DSGVTQTPKHLITATGQRVTLRCSPRSGDLSVYWYQQSLDQGLQFLIQYYNGEERAKGNILERFSAQQFPDLHSELNLSSLELGDSALYFCASSPDLLAGGNTGELFFGEGSRLTVL.

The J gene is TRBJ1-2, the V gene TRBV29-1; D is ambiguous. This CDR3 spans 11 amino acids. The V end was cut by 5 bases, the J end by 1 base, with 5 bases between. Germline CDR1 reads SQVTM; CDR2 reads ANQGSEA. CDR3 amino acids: CSVSHNYGYTF. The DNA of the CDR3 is TGCAGCGTTTCCCATAACTATGGCTACACCTTC.

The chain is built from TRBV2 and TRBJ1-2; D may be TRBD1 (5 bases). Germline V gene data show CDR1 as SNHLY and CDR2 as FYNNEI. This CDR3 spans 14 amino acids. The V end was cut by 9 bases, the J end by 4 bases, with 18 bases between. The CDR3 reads CARGGEGPFYGYTF. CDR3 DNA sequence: TGTGCCAGGGGGGGGGAAGGGCCTTTCTATGGCTACACCTTC.

CDR3 sequence: CASSPSGDSPYEQYF. In DNA, the CDR3 is TGTGCCAGCAGCCCTAGCGGGGACTCCCCCTACGAGCAGTACTTC. The rearrangement joins TRBV21-1 to TRBJ2-7; the D call of TRBD2 is as the table states it, not checked on the DNA. TRBV21-1 is deemed a pseudogene. This CDR3 comprises 15 residues.